The 23 T cell receptor beta chains in this list originate from one sample, sequenced in a study of cytotoxic CD8 clonotypes in ibrutinib-treated CLL. Using immunoSEQ multiplex PCR, the repertoire was profiled, and TCRdb retains in-frame clones only, with some absent. The sample has 25,000 to 30,000 clones; approximately 80% are singletons. Sample: PBMCs, taken after 36 months of ibrutinib treatment. The receptors were gathered from a human donor with chronic lymphocytic leukemia.

The chain combines TRBV7-8 with TRBJ2-3; the match to TRBD2 covers 9 bases. The junction had 6 bases not matched to a gene; V was cut back by 5 bases and J by 6 bases. CDR1 and CDR2 from the germline V gene are SGHVS and FQNEAQ. The CDR3 has 14 residues. DNA of the CDR3: TGTGCCAGCAGCATCCGGACTAGCGTTGATACGCAGTATTTT. Translation gives CASSIRTSVDTQYF.

V and J are TRBV6-6 and TRBJ2-5; D perhaps matches TRBD2 (7 bases). V lost 3 bases and J lost 2, with 13 bases in between. The CDR3 extends over 15 amino acids. Germline CDR1 and CDR2: MNHNY and SVGAGI (reference sequence). CDR3 DNA: TGTGCCAGCAGTTATCAAGCGGGACAACAAGAGACCCAGTACTTC. Protein product: CASSYQAGQQETQYF.

The genes are TRBV6-5 and TRBJ2-7; 9 bases fit TRBD2. The trim removed 7 bases at V and 5 bases at J, leaving 6 bases unmatched. Germline V gene lookup returns CDR1 MNHEY and CDR2 SVGAGI. The CDR3 totals 13 residues. As DNA, the CDR3 is TGTGCCAGCAAGGCTAGCGGGGTAGACGAGCAGTACTTC. It yields the protein CASKASGVDEQYF.

This clone was recorded a few times. The chain links TRBV5-4 to TRBJ2-2; TRBD2 might be the D (6 bases). CDR1 is SGHNT and CDR2 is YYREEE in the germline V gene (reference sequence). V lost 0 bases and J 7 bases, leaving 16 bases between the germline ends. CDR3 length equals 16 residues. CDR3 residues: CASSLGAGPANGELFF. DNA for the CDR3: TGTGCCAGCAGCTTGGGTGCGGGACCCGCTAACGGGGAGCTGTTTTTT.

This clone was counted once. The chain employs TRBV2 and TRBJ1-4; D ambiguous. CDR1 and CDR2 from the germline V gene are SNHLY and FYNNEI. This CDR3 has 12 residues. Deletions cut 6 bases from V and 4 bases from J, with 6 bases between. As DNA, the CDR3 is TGTGCCAGCAGGGTCTATAATGAAAAACTGTTTTTT. It specifies CASRVYNEKLFF.

The chain is built from TRBV18 and TRBJ2-6; D gene ambiguous. Germline values: CDR1 KGHSH, CDR2 LQKENI. CDR3 length: 15 amino acids. V was pared by 3 bases and J by 1 base, with 7 bases between. The CDR3 reads CASSPRVSGANVLTF. The CDR3 DNA is TGTGCCAGCTCACCGCGTGTGTCTGGGGCCAACGTCCTGACTTTC.

This clone was seen only once. This chain uses TRBV12-5 with TRBJ2-3; D unresolved. The V gene's germline CDR1 is LGHNT and CDR2 FRNRAP. The ends were cut back, 6 bases at V and 1 base at J, with 11 bases in the middle. This CDR3 comprises 14 residues. The CDR3 region is CASGRHGGTDTQYF. CDR3 nucleotide sequence: TGTGCTAGTGGGCGTCATGGTGGCACAGATACGCAGTATTTT.

The chain has TRBV4-1 and TRBJ2-3; D is perhaps TRBD2 (5 bases). The CDR3 length is 17 residues. The ends were cut back, 3 bases at V and 1 base at J, with 17 bases in the middle. Germline loops: CDR1 MGHRA, CDR2 YSYEKL. The CDR3 DNA sequence: TGCGCCAGCAGCCAGAAGGAGGCAGTCTGGGGCACAGATACGCAGTATTTT. Residues: CASSQKEAVWGTDTQYF.

The chain uses TRBV7-3 and TRBJ2-6; D is unresolved. The germline V and J ends were trimmed by 3 bases and 4 bases, with 7 bases remaining between them. The CDR3 is 14 residues long. CDR1 SGHTA and CDR2 FQGTGA come from the germline V gene. In DNA, the CDR3 is TGTGCCAGCAGCTTGGGGTTAGGGGCCAACGTCCTGACTTTC. Translation gives CASSLGLGANVLTF.

V and J are TRBV9 and TRBJ1-4; D is uncertain. V was clipped by 0 bases and J by 7 bases, with 13 bases between them. This CDR3 contains 15 residues. Germline CDR1 and CDR2: SGDLS and YYNGEE. CDR3 sequence reads: CASSVGILESEKLFF. The CDR3 bases are TGTGCCAGCAGCGTAGGGATACTAGAGAGTGAAAAACTGTTTTTT.

The chain couples TRBV29-1 to TRBJ1-5; 8 positions agree with TRBD1. V was pared by 7 bases and J by 3 bases, with 5 bases of the junction left unmatched. The CDR3 extends over 13 amino acids. Germline lookup yields CDR1 SQVTM and CDR2 ANQGSEA. The CDR3 loop reads CSAGTGVNQPQHF. The CDR3 DNA reads as TGCAGCGCGGGGACAGGAGTCAATCAGCCCCAGCATTTT. Variable domain in full (rest from reference TRBV29-1 and TRBJ1-5): SAVISQKPSRDICQRGTSLTIQCQVDSQVTMMFWYRQQPGQSLTLIATANQGSEATYESGFVIDKFPISRPNLTFSTLTVSNMSPEDSSIYLCSAGTGVNQPQHFGDGTRLSIL.

J is TRBJ1-2 and V is TRBV11-2; the D gene is possibly TRBD1 (5 bases). The CDR3 extends over 12 amino acids. Trimming left V 7 bases short and J 5 bases short, with 11 bases between. Germline assignment: CDR1 SGHAT and CDR2 FQNNGV. For the CDR3, the DNA is TGTGCCAGCACCCTCCGGGGGTATGGCTACACCTTC. This gives the protein CASTLRGYGYTF.

The chain employs TRBV4-1 and TRBJ1-4; 8 bases are a match to TRBD1. CDR3 length equals 15 residues. V lost 4 bases and J lost 7; bases outside the gene matches: 8. CDR1 MGHRA and CDR2 YSYEKL come from the germline V gene. Here the CDR3 reads CASSLADRAGEKLFF. The CDR3 DNA reads TGCGCCAGCAGCCTAGCGGACAGGGCGGGTGAAAAACTGTTTTTT.

This clone showed up just a few times. This chain connects TRBV7-9 to TRBJ1-1; a weak D match, TRBD1 (5 bases). The germline V gene has CDR1 SEHNR and CDR2 FQNEAQ (reference sequence). The CDR3 consists of 16 residues. Between the trimmed V and J ends, which lost 5 bases and 1 base, there was a span of 17 bases. The CDR3 here is CASSSTSGPANTEAFF. CDR3 DNA sequence: TGTGCCAGCAGCAGCACCTCGGGGCCGGCGAACACTGAAGCTTTCTTT.

V gene TRBV6-5 combines with J gene TRBJ2-1, with D tentatively TRBD1 (6 bases). Looked up from germline, CDR1 is MNHEY and CDR2 is SVGAGI. V was trimmed by 0 bases and J by 8 bases, leaving 11 bases between them. This CDR3 has 14 amino acids. The CDR3 loop is CASSYSTRGDEQFF. CDR3 DNA: TGTGCCAGCAGTTACTCGACCAGGGGCGATGAGCAGTTCTTC.

The chain employs TRBV9 and TRBJ2-2; no reliable D call. Germline V gene data show CDR1 as SGDLS and CDR2 as YYNGEE. The CDR3 totals 15 residues. Trimming pared 0 bases from V and 4 bases from J, leaving 10 bases between. CDR3: CASSVGLVGTGELFF. The CDR3 DNA follows: TGTGCCAGCAGCGTAGGCCTAGTAGGCACCGGGGAGCTGTTTTTT.

This clone came up a few times. CDR3 amino acids: CASSQASEQETQYF. In nucleotides, the CDR3 is TGCGCCAGCAGCCAAGCTTCGGAGCAAGAGACCCAGTACTTC. The genes are TRBV4-1 and TRBJ2-5; D is uncertain. The CDR3 totals 14 residues. The V end lost 1 base, the J end lost 2 bases, and 8 bases lay between the germline ends. The germline gives CDR1 MGHRA, CDR2 YSYEKL.

The gene calls are TRBV11-1 and TRBJ2-3, with a weak D call TRBD2 (6 bases). Trimming left V 3 bases short and J 0 bases short, with 13 bases between. Germline-derived CDR1 and CDR2 are SGHAT and FQDESV (reference sequence). The length of the CDR3 is 16 residues. DNA of the CDR3: TGTGCCAGCAGCTTCGGGGGAGGATCTAGCACAGATACGCAGTATTTT. The encoded protein is CASSFGGGSSTDTQYF. The full variable domain, in which reference TRBV11-1 and TRBJ2-3 provide the parts outside the CDR3, is EAEVAQSPRYKITEKSQAVAFWCDPISGHATLYWYRQILGQGPELLVQFQDESVVDDSQLPKDRFSAERLKGVDSTLKIQPAELGDSAMYLCASSFGGGSSTDTQYFGPGTRLTVL.

V usage is TRBV6-6 and J usage is TRBJ2-5, with D possibly TRBD1 on 6 matching bases. The germline V gene encodes CDR1 MNHNY and CDR2 SVGAGI (reference sequence). This CDR3 has 14 amino acids. The V end lost 7 bases, the J end lost 5 bases, and 17 bases lay between the germline ends. The chain's CDR3 is CASNTMGAVETQYF. CDR3 in DNA: TGTGCCAGCAACACGATGGGGGCCGTGGAGACCCAGTACTTC.

This rearrangement joins TRBV7-9 to TRBJ1-6, with D possibly matching TRBD1 (5 bases). The germline V gene encodes CDR1 SEHNR and CDR2 FQNEAQ (reference sequence). Trimming left V 1 base short and J 5 bases short, with 15 bases between. This CDR3 has 17 residues. The CDR3 sequence: CASSLGGGFPHNSPLHF. CDR3 nucleotide sequence: TGTGCCAGCAGCTTAGGTGGGGGTTTTCCTCATAATTCACCCCTCCACTTT.

The chain links TRBV5-1 to TRBJ1-1; unclear D gene. With 1 base removed from V and 0 bases from J, the gap between germline ends came to 10 bases. Germline values: CDR1 SGHRS, CDR2 YFSETQ. This CDR3 is built from 15 residues. CDR3 region: CASSLLGFMNTEAFF. In DNA, the CDR3 is TGCGCCAGCAGCTTGTTGGGGTTCATGAACACTGAAGCTTTCTTT.

This chain connects TRBV5-1 to TRBJ2-2; D call uncertain. Trimming shortened V by 3 bases and J by 5 bases, and 14 bases separated the two germline ends. The CDR3 runs to 15 residues. Germline V CDR1 and CDR2: SGHRS, YFSETQ. CDR3 bases: TGCGCCAGCAGCTCCGGGTCCTTCCTTACCGGGGAGCTGTTTTTT. Translating it yields CASSSGSFLTGELFF.

This clone was seen a few times. The chain is built from TRBV18 and TRBJ2-2; 8 bases agree with TRBD2. Germline CDR1 KGHSH, CDR2 LQKENI. J gave up 4 bases and V 3 bases, and 4 bases lay outside the gene matches. CDR3 size: 15 residues. The CDR3: CASSPGLGPTGELFF. Written as DNA, the CDR3 is TGTGCCAGCTCACCGGGACTAGGCCCCACCGGGGAGCTGTTTTTT. The whole variable domain, remainder taken from reference TRBV18 and TRBJ2-2, is NAGVMQNPRHLVRRRGQEARLRCSPMKGHSHVYWYRQLPEEGLKFMVYLQKENIIDESGMPKERFSAEFPKEGPSILRIQQVVRGDSAAYFCASSPGLGPTGELFFGEGSRLTVL.